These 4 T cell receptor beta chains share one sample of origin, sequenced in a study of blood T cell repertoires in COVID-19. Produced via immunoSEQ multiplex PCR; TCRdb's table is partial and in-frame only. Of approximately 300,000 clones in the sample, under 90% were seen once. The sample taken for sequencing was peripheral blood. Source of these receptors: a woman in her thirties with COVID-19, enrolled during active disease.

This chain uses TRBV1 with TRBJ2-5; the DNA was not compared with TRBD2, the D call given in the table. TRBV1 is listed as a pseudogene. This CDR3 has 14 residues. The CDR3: CTSSHRLGAETQYF. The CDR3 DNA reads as TGCACCAGCAGCCACCGACTAGGGGCGGAGACCCAGTACTTC.

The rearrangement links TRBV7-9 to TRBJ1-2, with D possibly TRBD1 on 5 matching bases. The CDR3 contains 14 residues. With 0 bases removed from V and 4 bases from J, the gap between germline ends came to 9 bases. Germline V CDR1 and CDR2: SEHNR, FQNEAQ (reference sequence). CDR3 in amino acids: CASSLAGRGYGYTF. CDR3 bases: TGTGCCAGCAGCTTAGCGGGGCGAGGCTATGGCTACACCTTC.

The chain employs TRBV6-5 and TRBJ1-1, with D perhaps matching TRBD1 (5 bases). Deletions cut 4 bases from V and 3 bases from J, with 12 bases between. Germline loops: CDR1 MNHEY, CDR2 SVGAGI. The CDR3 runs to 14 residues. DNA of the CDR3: TGTGCCAGCAGTTCCACCGGGGGGGACACTGAAGCTTTCTTT. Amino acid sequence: CASSSTGGDTEAFF.

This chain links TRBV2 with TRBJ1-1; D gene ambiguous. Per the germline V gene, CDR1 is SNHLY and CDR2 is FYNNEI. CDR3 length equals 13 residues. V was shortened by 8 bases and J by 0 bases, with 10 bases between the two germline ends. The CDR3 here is CASVLILNTEAFF. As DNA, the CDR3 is TGTGCCAGCGTCCTTATCCTGAACACTGAAGCTTTCTTT. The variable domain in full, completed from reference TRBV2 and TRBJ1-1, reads EPEVTQTPSHQVTQMGQEVILRCVPISNHLYFYWYRQILGQKVEFLVSFYNNEISEKSEIFDDQFSVERPDGSNFTLKIRSTKLEDSAMYFCASVLILNTEAFFGQGTRLTVV.